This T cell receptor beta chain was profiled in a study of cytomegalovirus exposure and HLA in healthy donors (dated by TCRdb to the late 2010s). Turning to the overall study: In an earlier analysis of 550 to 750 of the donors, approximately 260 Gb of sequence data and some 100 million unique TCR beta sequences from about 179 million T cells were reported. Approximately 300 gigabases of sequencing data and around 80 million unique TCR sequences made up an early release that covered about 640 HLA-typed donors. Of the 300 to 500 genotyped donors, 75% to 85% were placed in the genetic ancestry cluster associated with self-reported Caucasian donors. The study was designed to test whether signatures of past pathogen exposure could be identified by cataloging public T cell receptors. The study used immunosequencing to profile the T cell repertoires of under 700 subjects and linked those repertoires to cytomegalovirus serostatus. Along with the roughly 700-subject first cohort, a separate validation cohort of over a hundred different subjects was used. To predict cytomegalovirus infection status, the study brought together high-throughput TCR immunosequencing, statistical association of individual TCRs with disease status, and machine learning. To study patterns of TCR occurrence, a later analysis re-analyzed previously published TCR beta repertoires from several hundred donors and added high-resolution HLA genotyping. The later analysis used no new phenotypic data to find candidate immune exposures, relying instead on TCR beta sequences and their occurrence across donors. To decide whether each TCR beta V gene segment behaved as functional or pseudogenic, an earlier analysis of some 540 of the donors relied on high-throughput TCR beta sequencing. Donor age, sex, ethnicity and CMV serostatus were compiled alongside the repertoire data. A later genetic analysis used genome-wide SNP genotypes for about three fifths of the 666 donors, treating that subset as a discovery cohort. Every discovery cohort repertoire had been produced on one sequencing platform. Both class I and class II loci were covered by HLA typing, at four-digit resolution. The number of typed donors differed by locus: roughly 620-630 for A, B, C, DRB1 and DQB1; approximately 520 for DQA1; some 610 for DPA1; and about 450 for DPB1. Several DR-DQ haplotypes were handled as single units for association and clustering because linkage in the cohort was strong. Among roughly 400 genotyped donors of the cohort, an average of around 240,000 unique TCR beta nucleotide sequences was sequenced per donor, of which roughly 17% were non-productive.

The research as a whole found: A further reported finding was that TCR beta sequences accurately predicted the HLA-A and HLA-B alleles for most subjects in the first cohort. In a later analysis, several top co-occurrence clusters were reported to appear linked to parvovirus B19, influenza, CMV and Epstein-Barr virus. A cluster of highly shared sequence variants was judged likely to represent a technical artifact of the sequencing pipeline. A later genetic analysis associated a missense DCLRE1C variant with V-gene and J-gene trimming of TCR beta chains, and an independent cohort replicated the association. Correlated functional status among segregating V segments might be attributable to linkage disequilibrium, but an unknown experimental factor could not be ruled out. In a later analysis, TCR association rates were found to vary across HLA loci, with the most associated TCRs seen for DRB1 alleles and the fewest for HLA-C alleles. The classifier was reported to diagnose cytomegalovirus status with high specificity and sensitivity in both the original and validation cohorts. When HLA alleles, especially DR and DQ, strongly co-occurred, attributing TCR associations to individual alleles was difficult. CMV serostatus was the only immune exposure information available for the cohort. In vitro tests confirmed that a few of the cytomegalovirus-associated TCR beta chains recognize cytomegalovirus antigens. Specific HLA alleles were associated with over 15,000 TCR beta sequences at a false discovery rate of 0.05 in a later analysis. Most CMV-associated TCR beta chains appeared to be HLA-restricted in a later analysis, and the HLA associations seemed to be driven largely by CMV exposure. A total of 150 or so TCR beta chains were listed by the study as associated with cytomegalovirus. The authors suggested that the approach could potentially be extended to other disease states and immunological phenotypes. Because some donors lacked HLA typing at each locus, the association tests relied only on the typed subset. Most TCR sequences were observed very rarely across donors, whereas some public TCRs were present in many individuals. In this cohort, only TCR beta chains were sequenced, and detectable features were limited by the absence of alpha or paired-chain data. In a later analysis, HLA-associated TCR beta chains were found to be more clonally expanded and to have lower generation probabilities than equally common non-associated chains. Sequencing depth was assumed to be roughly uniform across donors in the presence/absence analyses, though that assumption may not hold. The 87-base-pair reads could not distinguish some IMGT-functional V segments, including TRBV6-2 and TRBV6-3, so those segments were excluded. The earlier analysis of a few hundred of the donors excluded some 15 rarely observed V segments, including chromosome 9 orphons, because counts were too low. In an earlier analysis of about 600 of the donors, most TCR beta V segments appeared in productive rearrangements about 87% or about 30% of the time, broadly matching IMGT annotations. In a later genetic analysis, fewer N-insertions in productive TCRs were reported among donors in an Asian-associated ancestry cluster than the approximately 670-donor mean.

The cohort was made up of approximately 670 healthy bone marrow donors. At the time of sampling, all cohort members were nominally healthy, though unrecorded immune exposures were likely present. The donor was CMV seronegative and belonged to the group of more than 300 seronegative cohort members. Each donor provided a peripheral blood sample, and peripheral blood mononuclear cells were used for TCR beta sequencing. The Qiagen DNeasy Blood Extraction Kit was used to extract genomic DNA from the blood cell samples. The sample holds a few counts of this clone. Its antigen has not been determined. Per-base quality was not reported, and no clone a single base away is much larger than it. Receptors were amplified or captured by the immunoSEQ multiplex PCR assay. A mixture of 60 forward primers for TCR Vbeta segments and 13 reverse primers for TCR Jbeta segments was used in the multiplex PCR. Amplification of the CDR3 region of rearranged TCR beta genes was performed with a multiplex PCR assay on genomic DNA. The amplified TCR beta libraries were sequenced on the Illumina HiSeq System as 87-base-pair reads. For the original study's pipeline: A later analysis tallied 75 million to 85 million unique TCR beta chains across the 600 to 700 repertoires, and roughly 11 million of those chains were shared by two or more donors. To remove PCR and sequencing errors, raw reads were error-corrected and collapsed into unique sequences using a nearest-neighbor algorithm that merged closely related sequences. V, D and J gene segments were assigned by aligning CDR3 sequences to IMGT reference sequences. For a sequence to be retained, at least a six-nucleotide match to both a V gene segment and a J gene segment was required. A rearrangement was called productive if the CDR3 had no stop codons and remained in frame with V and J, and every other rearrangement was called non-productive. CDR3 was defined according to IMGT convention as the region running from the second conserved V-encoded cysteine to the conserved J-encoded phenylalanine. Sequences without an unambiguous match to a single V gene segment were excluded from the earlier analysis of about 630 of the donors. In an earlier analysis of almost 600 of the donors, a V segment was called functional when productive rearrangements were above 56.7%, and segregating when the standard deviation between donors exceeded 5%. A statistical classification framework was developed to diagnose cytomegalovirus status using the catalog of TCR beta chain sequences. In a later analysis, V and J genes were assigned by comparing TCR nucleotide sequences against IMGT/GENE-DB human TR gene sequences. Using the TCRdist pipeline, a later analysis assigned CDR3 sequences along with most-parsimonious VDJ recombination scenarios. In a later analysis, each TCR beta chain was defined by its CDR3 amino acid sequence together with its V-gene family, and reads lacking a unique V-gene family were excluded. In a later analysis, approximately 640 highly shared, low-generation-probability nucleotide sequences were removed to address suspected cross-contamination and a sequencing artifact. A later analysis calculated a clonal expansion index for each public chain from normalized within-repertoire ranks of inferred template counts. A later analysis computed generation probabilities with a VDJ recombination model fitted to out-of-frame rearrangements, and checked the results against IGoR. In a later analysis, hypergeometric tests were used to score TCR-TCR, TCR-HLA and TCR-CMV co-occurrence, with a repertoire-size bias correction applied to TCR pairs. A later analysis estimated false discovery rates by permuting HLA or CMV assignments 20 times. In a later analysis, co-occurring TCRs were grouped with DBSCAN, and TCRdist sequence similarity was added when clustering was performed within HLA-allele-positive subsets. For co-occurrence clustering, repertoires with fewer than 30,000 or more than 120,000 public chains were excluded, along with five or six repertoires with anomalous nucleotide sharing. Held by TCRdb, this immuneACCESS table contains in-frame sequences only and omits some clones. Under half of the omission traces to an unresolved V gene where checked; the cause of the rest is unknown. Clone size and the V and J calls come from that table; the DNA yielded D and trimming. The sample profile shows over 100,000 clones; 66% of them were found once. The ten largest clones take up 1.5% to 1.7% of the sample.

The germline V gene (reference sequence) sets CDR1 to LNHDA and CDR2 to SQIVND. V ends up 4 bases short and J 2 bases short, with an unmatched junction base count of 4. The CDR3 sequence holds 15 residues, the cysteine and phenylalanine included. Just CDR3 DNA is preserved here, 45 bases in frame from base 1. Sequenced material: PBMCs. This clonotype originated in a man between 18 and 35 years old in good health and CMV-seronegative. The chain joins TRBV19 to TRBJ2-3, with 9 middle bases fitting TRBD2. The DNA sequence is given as TGTGCCAGTAGTACTCTAGCGGGGCCCACAGATACGCAGTATTTT. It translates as CASSTLAGPTDTQYF.